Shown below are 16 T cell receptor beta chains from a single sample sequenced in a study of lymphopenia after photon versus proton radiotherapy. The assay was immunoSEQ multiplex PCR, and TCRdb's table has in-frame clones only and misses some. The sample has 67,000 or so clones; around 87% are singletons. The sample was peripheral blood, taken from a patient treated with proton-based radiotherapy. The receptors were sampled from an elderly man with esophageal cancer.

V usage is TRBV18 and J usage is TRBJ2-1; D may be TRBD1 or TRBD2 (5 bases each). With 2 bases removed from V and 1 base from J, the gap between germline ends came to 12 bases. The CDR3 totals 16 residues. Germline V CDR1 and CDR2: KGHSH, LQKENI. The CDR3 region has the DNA TGTGCCAGCTCACCAATAACTAGGGGTTCCTACAATGAGCAGTTCTTC. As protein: CASSPITRGSYNEQFF. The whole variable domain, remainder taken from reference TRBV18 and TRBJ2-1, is NAGVMQNPRHLVRRRGQEARLRCSPMKGHSHVYWYRQLPEEGLKFMVYLQKENIIDESGMPKERFSAEFPKEGPSILRIQQVVRGDSAAYFCASSPITRGSYNEQFFGPGTRLTVL.

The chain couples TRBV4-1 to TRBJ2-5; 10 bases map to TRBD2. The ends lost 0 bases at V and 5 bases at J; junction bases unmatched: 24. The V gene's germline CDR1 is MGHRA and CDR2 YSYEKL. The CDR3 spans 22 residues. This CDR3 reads CASSQDTLAGVTRRAREETQYF. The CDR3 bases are TGCGCCAGCAGCCAAGATACTCTAGCGGGGGTTACCCGAAGGGCACGGGAGGAGACCCAGTACTTC.

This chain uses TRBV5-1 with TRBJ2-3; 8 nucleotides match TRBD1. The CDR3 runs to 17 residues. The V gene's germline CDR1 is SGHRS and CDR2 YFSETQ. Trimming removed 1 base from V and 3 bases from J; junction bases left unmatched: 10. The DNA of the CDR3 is TGCGCCAGCAGCTTGACGCAGACAGGGGTCGTTACAGATACGCAGTATTTT. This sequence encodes CASSLTQTGVVTDTQYF.

CDR3 sequence: CASSLGGTYEQYF. In nucleotides, the CDR3 is TGTGCCAGCAGCTTAGGGGGGACCTACGAGCAGTACTTC. V is TRBV7-9 and J is TRBJ2-7; perhaps D is TRBD1 or TRBD2 (5 bases each). Trimming took off 1 base at V and 2 bases at J, with 6 bases between the two ends. The length of the CDR3 is 13 residues. CDR1 is SEHNR, CDR2 FQNEAQ, per germline (reference sequence).

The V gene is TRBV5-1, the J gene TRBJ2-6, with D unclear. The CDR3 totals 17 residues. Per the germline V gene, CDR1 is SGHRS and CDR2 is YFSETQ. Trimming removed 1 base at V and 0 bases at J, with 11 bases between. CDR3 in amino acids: CASSLKGKSSGANVLTF. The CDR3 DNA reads TGCGCCAGCAGCTTGAAAGGCAAAAGCTCTGGGGCCAACGTCCTGACTTTC.

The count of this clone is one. As DNA, the CDR3 is TGCGCCAGCAGTGAGTCTGTACAGGGTGGCACCGGGGAGCTGTTTTTT. Translation gives CASSESVQGGTGELFF. V is TRBV10-1 and J is TRBJ2-2; weak D call: TRBD1 (6 bases). V dropped 0 bases and J dropped 4 bases, with 12 bases sitting between them. CDR3 length equals 16 residues. Germline V gene data show CDR1 as WNHNN and CDR2 as SYGVQD (reference sequence).

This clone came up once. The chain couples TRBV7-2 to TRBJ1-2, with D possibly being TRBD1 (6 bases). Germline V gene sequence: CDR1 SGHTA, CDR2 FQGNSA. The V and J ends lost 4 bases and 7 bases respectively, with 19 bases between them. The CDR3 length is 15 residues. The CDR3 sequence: CASSSAWGRGVGYTF. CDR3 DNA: TGTGCCAGCAGCTCCGCCTGGGGCAGGGGAGTTGGCTACACCTTC.

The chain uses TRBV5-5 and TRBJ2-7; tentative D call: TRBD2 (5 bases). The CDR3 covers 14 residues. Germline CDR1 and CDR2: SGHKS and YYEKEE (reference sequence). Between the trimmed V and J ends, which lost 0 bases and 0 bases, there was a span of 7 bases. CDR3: CASSLGGNSYEQYF. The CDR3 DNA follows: TGTGCCAGCAGCTTGGGAGGGAACTCCTACGAGCAGTACTTC.

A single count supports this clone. For the CDR3, the DNA is TGTGCCAGCAGTCCATCGACTAGCGGGAGGCCGACGCAGTATTTT. Protein: CASSPSTSGRPTQYF. This chain uses TRBV27 with TRBJ2-3; TRBD2 matches at 13 bases. Germline loops: CDR1 MNHEY, CDR2 SMNVEV (reference sequence). Trimming removed 5 bases from V and 9 bases from J; junction bases left unmatched: 8. This CDR3 has 15 amino acids.

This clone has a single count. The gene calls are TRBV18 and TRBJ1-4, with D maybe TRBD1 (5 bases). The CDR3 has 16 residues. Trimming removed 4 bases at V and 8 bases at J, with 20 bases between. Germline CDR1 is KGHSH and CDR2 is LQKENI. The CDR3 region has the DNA TGTGCCAGCTCACTATACAACAGGTTTTTTTCCGAAAAACTGTTTTTT. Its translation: CASSLYNRFFSEKLFF.

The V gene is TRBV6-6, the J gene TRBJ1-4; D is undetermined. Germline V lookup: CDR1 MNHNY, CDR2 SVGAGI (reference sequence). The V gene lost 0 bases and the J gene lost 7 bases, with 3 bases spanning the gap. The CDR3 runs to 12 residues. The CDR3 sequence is CASSYSTEKLFF. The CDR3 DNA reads TGTGCCAGCAGTTACTCGACTGAAAAACTGTTTTTT.

CDR3 amino acids: CASSLEGAQETQYF. CDR3 DNA: TGTGCCAGCAGCTTAGAGGGGGCTCAAGAGACCCAGTACTTC. J is TRBJ2-5 and V is TRBV7-9; 7 bases agree with TRBD1. Looked up from germline, CDR1 is SEHNR and CDR2 is FQNEAQ (reference sequence). CDR3 length: 14 amino acids. The junction had 1 base not matched to a gene; V was cut back by 1 base and J by 2 bases.

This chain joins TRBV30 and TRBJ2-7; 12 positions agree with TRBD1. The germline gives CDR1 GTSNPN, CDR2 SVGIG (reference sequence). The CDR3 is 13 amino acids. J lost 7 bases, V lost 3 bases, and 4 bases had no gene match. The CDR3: CAWRGQGAGEQYF. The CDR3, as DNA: TGTGCCTGGAGGGGACAGGGGGCGGGGGAGCAGTACTTC.

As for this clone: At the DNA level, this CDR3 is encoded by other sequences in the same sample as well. The CDR3: CASSSDRANTEAFF. The CDR3 DNA reads TGTGCCAGCAGCTCCGATCGGGCGAACACTGAAGCTTTCTTT. V and J are TRBV7-2 and TRBJ1-1; no clear D. Per the germline V gene, CDR1 is SGHTA and CDR2 is FQGNSA. V gave up 4 bases and J gave up 1 base, with 10 bases separating them. The CDR3 is made up of 14 amino acids.

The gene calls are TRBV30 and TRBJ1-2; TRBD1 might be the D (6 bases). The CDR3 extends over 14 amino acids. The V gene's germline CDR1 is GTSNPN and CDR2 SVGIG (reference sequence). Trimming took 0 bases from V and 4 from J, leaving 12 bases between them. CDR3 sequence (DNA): TGTGCCTGGAGTGTAACCCGGACAGTCTATGGCTACACCTTC. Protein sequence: CAWSVTRTVYGYTF.

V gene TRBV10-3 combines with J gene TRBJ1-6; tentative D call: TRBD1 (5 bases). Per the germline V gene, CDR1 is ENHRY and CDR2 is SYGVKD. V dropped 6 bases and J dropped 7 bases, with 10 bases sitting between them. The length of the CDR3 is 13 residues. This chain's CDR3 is CAIRAGNNSPLHF. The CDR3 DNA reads TGTGCCATCAGGGCAGGGAACAATTCACCCCTCCACTTT.